One and the same sample provided the 9 T cell receptor beta chains below, sequenced in a study of T cell responses to AZD1222 COVID-19 vaccine. Using immunoSEQ multiplex PCR, the repertoire was profiled, and TCRdb retains in-frame clones only, with some absent. The sample holds roughly 120,000 clones, roughly 91% seen once. This specimen consisted of peripheral blood, obtained on day 0 of AZD1222 vaccination. These TCRs come from an adult in good health.

CDR3 amino acids: CASSTTTEANTIYF. For the CDR3, the DNA is TGTGCCAGCAGCACAACCACAGAGGCCAACACCATATATTTT. The V and J genes are TRBV7-6 and TRBJ1-3, with D hard to call. The V and J ends lost 5 bases and 7 bases respectively, with 15 bases between them. This CDR3 contains 14 residues. From germline, CDR1 is SGHVS and CDR2 FNYEAQ.

The rearrangement links TRBV24-1 to TRBJ2-5, with 11 bases that match TRBD2. Germline CDR1 reads KGHDR; CDR2 reads SFDVKD. After removal of 2 bases from V and 1 base from J, the junction contained 5 bases not matched to a gene. The CDR3 has 17 amino acids. The CDR3 DNA reads as TGTGCCACCAGTGATTCGGGGACTAGCGGATTCCAAGAGACCCAGTACTTC. Translation gives CATSDSGTSGFQETQYF.

The chain uses TRBV7-2 and TRBJ2-1; 11 nucleotides align to TRBD2. The CDR3 has 15 residues. V trimming: 5 bases; J trimming: 5 bases; junction bases outside the gene matches: 5. Germline assignment: CDR1 SGHTA and CDR2 FQGNSA. The CDR3, as DNA: TGTGCCAGCAGCGCGACTAGCGGGGCCCACAATGAGCAGTTCTTC. Translation: CASSATSGAHNEQFF.

The chain couples TRBV4-2 to TRBJ2-3; no firm D call. This CDR3 is 17 amino acids long. Germline CDR1 LGHNA, CDR2 YNFKEQ. The ends were cut back, 0 bases at V and 1 base at J, with 14 bases in the middle. For the CDR3, the DNA is TGTGCCAGCAGCCAAGACCTTAGAGCGTCTGGCACAGATACGCAGTATTTT. Translating it yields CASSQDLRASGTDTQYF.

V is TRBV6-1 and J is TRBJ1-1; 8 bases match TRBD1. The junction had 1 base not matched to a gene; V was cut back by 3 bases and J by 1 base. Looked up from germline, CDR1 is MNHNS and CDR2 is SASEGT. The CDR3 consists of 14 residues. The CDR3 loop reads CASSEGQANTEAFF. The CDR3 DNA follows: TGTGCCAGCAGTGAGGGACAGGCGAACACTGAAGCTTTCTTT.

The V gene is TRBV24-1, the J gene TRBJ1-1; D is unclear. Germline lookup yields CDR1 KGHDR and CDR2 SFDVKD. The ends were cut back, 0 bases at V and 9 bases at J, with 10 bases in the middle. This CDR3 has 13 amino acids. The CDR3 reads CATSDLFRTKAFF. CDR3 DNA: TGTGCCACCAGTGATTTGTTTCGGACCAAAGCTTTCTTT.

This clone has just a few counts. This chain joins TRBV4-1 and TRBJ2-2, with 7 bases aligning to TRBD1. This CDR3 is built from 14 residues. Germline lookup yields CDR1 MGHRA and CDR2 YSYEKL. J gave up 5 bases and V 10 bases, and 10 bases lay outside the gene matches. CDR3 in amino acids: CATKTGLRTGELFF. The CDR3, as DNA: TGCGCCACCAAGACAGGGTTGAGAACCGGGGAGCTGTTTTTT.

V and J are TRBV30 and TRBJ1-6; D unclear. Germline loops: CDR1 GTSNPN, CDR2 SVGIG (reference sequence). The V end lost 3 bases, the J end lost 0 bases, and 12 bases lay between the germline ends. The CDR3 consists of 16 residues. CDR3 DNA sequence: TGTGCCTGGAGCCTACAGAGAAGCTCCTATAATTCACCCCTCCACTTT. This gives the protein CAWSLQRSSYNSPLHF.

This clone was detected only a few times. The chain has TRBV4-2 and TRBJ1-6, with D possibly matching TRBD1 (5 bases). The V gene's germline CDR1 is LGHNA and CDR2 YNFKEQ. This CDR3 spans 17 amino acids. V was shortened by 4 bases and J by 10 bases, with 23 bases between the two germline ends. The CDR3 sequence is CASSRQWGDPGESPLHF. CDR3 DNA: TGTGCCAGCAGCCGCCAATGGGGGGACCCCGGGGAGTCACCCCTCCACTTT.